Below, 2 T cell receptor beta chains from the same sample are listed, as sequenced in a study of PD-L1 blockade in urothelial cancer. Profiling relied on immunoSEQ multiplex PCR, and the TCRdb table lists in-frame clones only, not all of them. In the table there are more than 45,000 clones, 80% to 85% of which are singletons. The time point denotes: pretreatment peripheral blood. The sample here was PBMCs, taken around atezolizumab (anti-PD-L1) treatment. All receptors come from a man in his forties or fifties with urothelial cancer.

The CDR3 protein is CASSVDGHRNEKLFF. The CDR3 DNA reads TGTGCCAGCAGCGTAGATGGACACCGAAATGAAAAACTGTTTTTT. The gene calls are TRBV9 and TRBJ1-4; D may be TRBD1 (5 bases). Germline V CDR1 and CDR2: SGDLS, YYNGEE. The V end lost 0 bases, the J end lost 5 bases, and 11 bases lay between the germline ends. The CDR3 sequence is 15 residues long.

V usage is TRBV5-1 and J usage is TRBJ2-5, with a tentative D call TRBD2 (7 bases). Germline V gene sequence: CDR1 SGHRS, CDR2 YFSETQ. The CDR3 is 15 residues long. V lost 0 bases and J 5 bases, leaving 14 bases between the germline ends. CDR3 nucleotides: TGCGCCAGCAGCTTGGGACGGGGGGCATGGGAGACCCAGTACTTC. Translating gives CASSLGRGAWETQYF.